This is a list of T cell receptor beta chains from one sample in a study of metastatic and nonmetastatic thyroid tumors. Using MiXCR, TCRdb re-called clones from the PCR reads. The sample records approximately 38,000 clones, 25% to 30% being singletons. The sequenced sample consisted of blood. These receptors were taken from a female donor with papillary thyroid cancer or a benign thyroid nodule (not recorded which). Some clones in this sample may be carry-over from other donors' samples. Both conserved end residues are part of each CDR3. The D gene is left open where the match is weak. The size field is filled for only some rows; it gives once, few, many or a size class.

d_call | j_call | clone_size | v_call | cdr3_aa | cdr3_nt
NA | TRBJ1-1 | many | TRBV11-2 | CASSLRGAPGAFF | TGTGCCAGCAGCTTACGTGGGGCGCCGGGGGCTTTCTTT
TRBD2 | TRBJ2-1 | many | TRBV11-2 | CASSLIGRGGGNEQFF | TGTGCCAGCAGCTTGATTGGGCGGGGGGGCGGCAATGAGCAGTTCTTC
TRBD2 | TRBJ2-5 | many | TRBV11-2 | CASSPTSGGGETQYF | TGTGCCAGCAGCCCCACTAGCGGGGGGGGGGAGACCCAGTACTTC
NA | TRBJ2-7 | NA | TRBV11-2 | CASSLFRAYEQYF | TGTGCCAGCAGCTTATTCAGGGCCTACGAGCAGTACTTC
NA | TRBJ2-2 | NA | TRBV28 | CASSPHGVDTWELFF | TGTGCCAGCAGTCCGCACGGGGTGGACACCTGGGAGCTGTTCTTT
NA | TRBJ1-1 | NA | TRBV12-3/TRBV12-4 | CASSATPANTEALF | TGTGCCAGCAGTGCAACCCCGGCGAACACTGAAGCTTTATTT
TRBD1 | TRBJ1-5 | few | TRBV12-3/TRBV12-4 | CASSQGGAINQPQHF | TGTGCCAGCAGCCAGGGGGGGGCGATCAATCAGCCCCAGCATTTT
TRBD1 | TRBJ1-5 | NA | TRBV19 | CASTRTGVVQPQHF | TGTGCCAGTACTCGGACAGGGGTAGTTCAGCCCCAGCATTTT
TRBD2 | TRBJ2-5 | few | TRBV6-6 | CASSYRGSGGTHYF | TGTGCCAGCAGTTACAGGGGCTCGGGGGGGACCCATTACTTC
TRBD1 | TRBJ1-2 | few | TRBV6-1 | CASILGQGAWGYTF | TGTGCCAGCATCCTTGGACAGGGGGCTTGGGGCTACACTTTC
NA | TRBJ1-1 | NA | TRBV11-1 | CASSLGRGRNTEAFF | TGTGCCAGCAGCTTAGGTCGTGGCCGCAACACTGAAGCTTTCTTT
NA | TRBJ1-1 | NA | TRBV7-8 | CASSLLVNTEAFF | TGTGCCAGCAGCTTATTAGTGAACACTGAAGCTTTCTTT
TRBD2 | TRBJ2-7 | NA | TRBV4-1 | CASSQEGTSGRRKFYEQYF | TGCGCCAGCAGCCAAGAGGGGACTAGCGGGAGAAGAAAGTTCTACGAGCAGTACTTC
NA | TRBJ1-2 | NA | TRBV30 | CAWIRGTSYGYTF | TGTGCCTGGATCAGAGGGACATCCTATGGCTACACCTTC
NA | TRBJ2-7 | many | TRBV20-1 | CSATGGQGYEQYF | TGCAGTGCTACGGGAGGACAGGGCTACGAGCAGTACTTC
TRBD2 | TRBJ2-3 | NA | TRBV5-1 | CASSLSGERTDTQYF | TGCGCCAGCAGCTTAAGCGGGGAACGAACAGATACGCAGTATTTT
NA | TRBJ2-1 | many | TRBV7-8 | CASYGGNEQFF | TGTGCCAGCTACGGCGGCAATGAGCAGTTCTTC
NA | TRBJ2-3 | NA | TRBV30 | CAWSLGLVRVVSADTQYF | TGTGCCTGGAGCCTGGGACTTGTGAGGGTGGTTAGCGCAGATACGCAGTATTTT
TRBD1 | TRBJ2-5 | few | TRBV3-1 | CASSHTGGGETQYF | TGTGCCAGCAGTCATACAGGGGGAGGAGAGACCCAGTACTTC
NA | TRBJ2-1 | NA | TRBV19 | CASSGGYRGKGPPFF | TGTGCCAGTAGTGGTGGGTATAGGGGCAAGGGGCCTCCGTTCTTC
NA | TRBJ2-2 | many | TRBV5-5 | CASSLSTSPNTGELFF | TGTGCCAGCAGCTTGAGCACTAGCCCGAACACCGGGGAGCTGTTTTTT
NA | TRBJ2-7 | many | TRBV4-2 | CASSQDLGSSYEQYF | TGTGCCAGCAGCCAAGATCTGGGCAGCTCCTACGAGCAGTACTTC
NA | TRBJ2-1 | NA | TRBV12-3/TRBV12-4 | CASSFIGTLNEQFF | TGTGCCAGCAGTTTCATCGGGACCCTCAATGAGCAGTTCTTC
NA | TRBJ2-5 | many | TRBV30 | CAWGQTGSQETQYF | TGTGCCTGGGGCCAGACAGGATCCCAAGAGACCCAGTACTTC
NA | TRBJ2-7 | medium-sized | TRBV10-3 | CAITQDSLSYEQYF | TGTGCCATCACACAAGACAGCCTATCCTACGAGCAGTACTTC
NA | TRBJ2-7 | medium-sized | TRBV6-5 | CASSYEGATYEQYF | TGTGCCAGCAGTTACGAGGGTGCAACCTACGAGCAGTACTTC
NA | TRBJ1-2 | NA | TRBV30 | CAWGSWDHEGYTF | TGTGCCTGGGGCTCGTGGGATCATGAGGGCTACACCTTC
NA | TRBJ2-3 | NA | TRBV30 | CAWSREGDTQYF | TGTGCCTGGTCTAGGGAAGGCGATACGCAGTATTTT
NA | TRBJ2-7 | NA | TRBV30 | CAWRVRTDPEQYF | TGTGCCTGGAGAGTTCGGACAGACCCCGAGCAGTACTTC
TRBD1 | TRBJ1-6 | many | TRBV9 | CASSIQDRGNSPLHF | TGTGCCAGCAGTATCCAGGACAGGGGGAATTCACCCCTCCACTTT
TRBD1 | TRBJ2-3 | NA | TRBV28 | CASSLWGTGSTDTQYF | TGTGCCAGCAGTTTATGGGGGACAGGGAGCACAGATACGCAGTATTTT
TRBD2 | TRBJ2-1 | many | TRBV9 | CASSHPGGGIAGGEQFF | TGTGCCAGCAGCCATCCCGGGGGCGGAATAGCGGGAGGTGAGCAGTTCTTC
NA | TRBJ2-3 | many | TRBV11-2 | CASSLDQAHTDTQYF | TGTGCCAGCAGCTTAGACCAGGCCCACACAGATACGCAGTATTTT
NA | TRBJ2-1 | many | TRBV28 | CASNPQGLLRPHEQFF | TGTGCCAGCAATCCCCAAGGGCTCCTGAGGCCCCATGAGCAGTTCTTC
NA | TRBJ2-1 | NA | TRBV5-1 | CARQGEFCSGRGNEQFF | TGCGCCAGACAGGGGGAATTCTGTAGCGGGAGAGGCAATGAGCAGTTCTTC
NA | TRBJ1-3 | NA | TRBV5-5 | CASSLVGTGNTIYF | TGTGCCAGCAGCTTGGTGGGGACTGGAAACACCATATATTTT
TRBD1 | TRBJ1-2 | NA | TRBV6-2/TRBV6-3 | CASSYLGQAVNYGHTF | TGTGCCAGCAGTTACTTAGGACAGGCGGTTAACTATGGCCACACCTTC
TRBD1 | TRBJ2-7 | medium-sized | TRBV15 | CATSEGQGDYEQYF | TGTGCCACCAGCGAGGGACAGGGAGACTACGAGCAGTACTTC
TRBD2 | TRBJ2-3 | NA | TRBV27 | CANSWSSGGFLDTQYF | TGTGCCAACAGTTGGAGTAGCGGGGGGTTTCTTGATACGCAGTATTTT